Listed below are T cell receptor beta chains from one sample, sequenced in a study of blood T cell repertoires in COVID-19. Produced via immunoSEQ multiplex PCR; TCRdb's table is partial and in-frame only. The sample holds roughly 240,000 clones; approximately 87% are singletons and the top ten take about 4.5%. Sequencing was done on a sample of peripheral blood. These receptors originate from a man aged 60-69 years who had recovered from COVID-19. Each CDR3 is given with its conserved first and last residue. A D gene is named only where the DNA matches it firmly. Rows may omit the clone size; those that give it use once, few, many or a size class.

j_gene: TRBJ2-1
d_gene: TRBD1
v_gene: TRBV27
abundance: .
CDR3nt: TGTGCCAGCAGACCGGGACAGCTCGTGTCCTACAATGAGCAGTTCTTC
CDR3aa: CASRPGQLVSYNEQFF

j_gene: TRBJ1-5
d_gene: TRBD1
v_gene: TRBV12-5
abundance: .
CDR3nt: TGTGCTAGTGGTTTGGTAAATACTGGCAGGGGGCTTAATCAGCCCCAGCATTTT
CDR3aa: CASGLVNTGRGLNQPQHF

j_gene: TRBJ1-3
d_gene: TRBD1
v_gene: TRBV18
abundance: few
CDR3nt: TGTGCCAGCTCACAGAAACAGGGGCCCGGAAACACCATATATTTT
CDR3aa: CASSQKQGPGNTIYF

j_gene: TRBJ2-2
d_gene: TRBD1
v_gene: TRBV9
abundance: .
CDR3nt: TGTGCCAGCAGCTATACAGGGGGAAACACCGGGGAGCTGTTTTTT
CDR3aa: CASSYTGGNTGELFF

j_gene: TRBJ1-1
d_gene: TRBD1
v_gene: TRBV15
abundance: .
CDR3nt: TGTGCCACCAGCAGAACCGGGACAGCGAACACTGAAGCTTTCTTT
CDR3aa: CATSRTGTANTEAFF

j_gene: TRBJ1-2
d_gene: TRBD1
v_gene: TRBV6-2/TRBV6-3
abundance: .
CDR3nt: TGTGCCAGCAGTTATTTAACAGGGGGCGCCGACTATGGCTACACCTTC
CDR3aa: CASSYLTGGADYGYTF

j_gene: TRBJ2-3
d_gene: TRBD1
v_gene: TRBV5-5
abundance: once
CDR3nt: TGTGCCAGCAGCTTGCCCGGGACAGCAAGCACAGATACGCAGTATTTT
CDR3aa: CASSLPGTASTDTQYF

j_gene: TRBJ2-7
d_gene: TRBD1
v_gene: TRBV18
abundance: .
CDR3nt: TGTGCCAGCTCACCACGTCAGGGGGCCAACGAGCAGTACTTC
CDR3aa: CASSPRQGANEQYF

j_gene: TRBJ2-3
d_gene: .
v_gene: TRBV5-4
abundance: .
CDR3nt: TGTGCCAGCAGCTTTGGCCCGAAGACAGATACGCAGTATTTT
CDR3aa: CASSFGPKTDTQYF

j_gene: TRBJ2-7
d_gene: TRBD1
v_gene: TRBV19
abundance: .
CDR3nt: TGTGCCAGTAGCCCGGGACAGGGGGACTACGAGCAGTACTTC
CDR3aa: CASSPGQGDYEQYF

j_gene: TRBJ2-5
d_gene: .
v_gene: TRBV15
abundance: .
CDR3nt: TGTGCCACCGTGAATACAGCAGGGACCCAGTACTTC
CDR3aa: CATVNTAGTQYF

j_gene: TRBJ1-5
d_gene: .
v_gene: TRBV30
abundance: .
CDR3nt: TGTGCCTGGAGTGCCCCAGGGATCCCTAGCAATCAGCCCCAGCATTTT
CDR3aa: CAWSAPGIPSNQPQHF